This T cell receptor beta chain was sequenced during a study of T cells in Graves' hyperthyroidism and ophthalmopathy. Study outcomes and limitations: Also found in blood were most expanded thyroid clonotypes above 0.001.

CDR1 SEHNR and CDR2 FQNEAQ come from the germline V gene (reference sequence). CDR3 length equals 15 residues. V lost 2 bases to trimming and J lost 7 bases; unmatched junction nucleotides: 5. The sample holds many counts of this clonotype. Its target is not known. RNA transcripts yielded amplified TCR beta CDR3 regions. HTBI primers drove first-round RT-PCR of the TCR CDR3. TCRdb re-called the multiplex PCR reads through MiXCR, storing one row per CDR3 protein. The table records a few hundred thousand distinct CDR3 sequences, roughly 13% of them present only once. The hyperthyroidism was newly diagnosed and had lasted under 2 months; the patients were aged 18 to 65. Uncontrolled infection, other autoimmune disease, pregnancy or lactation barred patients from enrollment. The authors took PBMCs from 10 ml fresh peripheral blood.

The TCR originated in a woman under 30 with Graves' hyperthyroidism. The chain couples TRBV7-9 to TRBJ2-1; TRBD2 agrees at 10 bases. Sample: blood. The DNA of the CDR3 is TGTGCCAGCAGCTTAACAGCGGGGGGGACAAATGAGCAGTTCTTC. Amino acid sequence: CASSLTAGGTNEQFF. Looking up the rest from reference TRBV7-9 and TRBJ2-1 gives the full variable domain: DTGVSQNPRHKITKRGQNVTFRCDPISEHNRLYWYRQTLGQGPEFLTYFQNEAQLEKSRLLSDRFSAERPKGSFSTLEIQRTEQGDSAMYLCASSLTAGGTNEQFFGPGTRLTVL.